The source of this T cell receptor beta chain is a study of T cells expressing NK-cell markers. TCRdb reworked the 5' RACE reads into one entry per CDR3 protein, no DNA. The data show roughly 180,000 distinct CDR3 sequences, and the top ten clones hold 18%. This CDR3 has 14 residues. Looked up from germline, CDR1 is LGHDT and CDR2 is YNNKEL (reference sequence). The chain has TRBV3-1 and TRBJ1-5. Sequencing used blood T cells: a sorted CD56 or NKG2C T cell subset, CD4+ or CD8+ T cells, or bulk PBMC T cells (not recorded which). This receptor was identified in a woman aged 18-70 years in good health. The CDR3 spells CASSQLQGNQPQHF.